Each of the 9 T cell receptor beta chains below was sequenced from the same sample in a study of T cell responses to AZD1222 COVID-19 vaccine. Profiling relied on immunoSEQ multiplex PCR, and the TCRdb table lists in-frame clones only, not all of them. The sample yields approximately 150,000 clones, 85% to 95% seen once. This material consisted of peripheral blood, taken on day 0 of AZD1222 vaccination. The origin of the receptors is an adult in good health.

The rearrangement joins TRBV30 to TRBJ2-7, with 13 bases lining up with TRBD2. CDR1 is GTSNPN and CDR2 is SVGIG in the germline V gene (reference sequence). The ends lost 2 bases at V and 4 bases at J; junction bases unmatched: 5. CDR3 size: 15 residues. The CDR3 region has the DNA TGTGCCTGGAGTCATGGACTAGCGGGGGCATACGAGCAGTACTTC. The encoded protein is CAWSHGLAGAYEQYF.

In this sample, this clone turned up once. V usage is TRBV7-8 and J usage is TRBJ1-1, with a possible D match to TRBD1 (5 bases). The germline V gene has CDR1 SGHVS and CDR2 FQNEAQ. The V gene lost 5 bases and the J gene lost 7 bases, with 20 bases spanning the gap. The CDR3 loop spans 15 amino acids. CDR3: CASSALRQPGFEAFF. The CDR3 nucleotides are TGTGCCAGCAGCGCATTAAGACAGCCCGGTTTTGAAGCTTTCTTT.

The CDR3 coding sequence is TGTGCCATCGGGCCGTCAGGGGGGGGGCCCGGTACCGGGGAGCTGTTTTTT. Protein sequence: CAIGPSGGGPGTGELFF. The J gene is TRBJ2-2, the V gene TRBV10-3; D possibly matches TRBD1 or TRBD2 (7 bases each). The CDR3 has 17 amino acids. Germline V gives CDR1 ENHRY, CDR2 SYGVKD. The ends were cut back, 8 bases at V and 5 bases at J, with 24 bases in the middle.

This clone was observed once. The chain combines TRBV7-2 with TRBJ1-1; the D gene is possibly TRBD1 (6 bases). Germline V gene lookup returns CDR1 SGHTA and CDR2 FQGNSA. The CDR3 has 17 amino acids. V was clipped by 3 bases and J by 8 bases, with 25 bases between them. The CDR3 DNA follows: TGTGCCAGCAGCTTTAAATCCATCAAATGGGGGGCGTTGGAAGCTTTCTTT. Its protein product is CASSFKSIKWGALEAFF.

This clone was found once. The chain combines TRBV12-3 or TRBV12-4 with TRBJ1-2; no clear D. The CDR3 totals 13 residues. Trimming left V 1 base short and J 4 bases short, with 7 bases between. Here the CDR3 reads CASSLERGYGYTF. The CDR3 nucleotides read TGTGCCAGCAGTTTAGAGCGGGGCTATGGCTACACCTTC.

The V and J genes are TRBV11-3 and TRBJ2-1; 8 bases are shared with TRBD2. Germline values: CDR1 SGHNT, CDR2 YENEEA. Trimming took 5 bases from V and 0 from J; bases not matched to a gene: 3. This CDR3 comprises 15 residues. The CDR3 region is CASSLAGGSYNEQFF. CDR3 DNA sequence: TGTGCCAGCAGCCTGGCGGGGGGCTCCTACAATGAGCAGTTCTTC.

The chain couples TRBV5-1 to TRBJ1-1; D uncertain. This CDR3 has 15 amino acids. The germline gives CDR1 SGHRS, CDR2 YFSETQ. The V end was cut by 3 bases, the J end by 4 bases, with 16 bases between. The CDR3 nucleotides are TGCGCCAGCAGCTGGACCACCGGGGAGGGCACTGAAGCTTTCTTT. Translating gives CASSWTTGEGTEAFF. The full variable domain, completed using reference TRBV5-1 and TRBJ1-1, is KAGVTQTPRYLIKTRGQQVTLSCSPISGHRSVSWYQQTPGQGLQFLFEYFSETQRNKGNFPGRFSGRQFSNSRSEMNVSTLELGDSALYLCASSWTTGEGTEAFFGQGTRLTVV.

V usage is TRBV5-8 and J usage is TRBJ1-5, with 8 bases fitting TRBD1. The ends lost 0 bases at V and 1 base at J; junction bases unmatched: 9. CDR3 length: 18 residues. In germline, CDR1 is SGHTS, CDR2 YDEGEE. This CDR3 is CASSLEAGGFWSNQPQHF. In DNA form, the CDR3 reads TGTGCCAGCAGCTTGGAGGCAGGGGGCTTTTGGAGCAATCAGCCCCAGCATTTT.

The rearrangement uses TRBV10-1 and TRBJ1-2; 12 bases align to TRBD1. Germline lookup yields CDR1 WNHNN and CDR2 SYGVQD (reference sequence). J lost 4 bases, V lost 5 bases, and 11 bases had no gene match. This CDR3 has 17 residues. CDR3 DNA: TGCGCCAGCAGTCGACTAGGGACAGGGGGCAATAGCTATGGCTACACCTTC. Translated, it gives CASSRLGTGGNSYGYTF.